This TCR beta chain is from a study of blood T cell repertoires in COVID-19. Study details: Some COVID-19 samples were acute and others convalescent; all came from the United States, Italy and Spain. The analysed material was cDNA or gDNA that came from T cells, B-cell-depleted T cells, or PBMCs.

In the original workflow: Reference gene primer amplification in the assay estimated nucleated cell counts. The table came from immunoSEQ multiplex PCR; TCRdb's copy has only in-frame clones and leaves some out. For V, J and clone size, that table is used; D and trimming come from the DNA. The data hold several thousand clones, with 84% observed a single time. After removal of 2 bases from V and 11 bases from J, the junction contained 3 bases not matched to a gene. The germline V gene has CDR1 MNHEY and CDR2 SVGAGI. This CDR3 region has 12 residues. V and J are TRBV6-5 and TRBJ2-1; TRBD1 agrees at 7 bases. The specimen was peripheral blood. The TCR originated in a human donor with active COVID-19. The donor label of this sample is uncertain. This CDR3 is CASSYRGRKQFF. DNA of the CDR3: TGTGCCAGCAGTTACAGGGGGCGGAAGCAGTTCTTC.